This paragraph reports one T cell receptor (beta chain). This sample stems from a study of identical twins. Each CDR3 protein gets one entry after TCRdb re-called the 5' RACE reads with MiXCR. The sample has roughly 720,000 distinct CDR3 sequences, 15% to 20% seen once. Trimming left V 6 bases short and J 4 bases short, with 18 bases between. The CDR3 has 15 amino acids. The data also belong to a second study, concerning T cells expressing NK-cell markers.

The V call is TRBV12-3 or TRBV12-4, the J call TRBJ2-5, with D perhaps matching TRBD2 (5 bases). This TCR was recovered from a woman aged 18-30 years in good health. Sequenced material: PBMCs. The CDR3 region has the DNA TGTGCCAGCAGCCCCAGTGTTGGGCGGGCAGAGACCCAGTACTTC. It specifies CASSPSVGRAETQYF.